This TCR beta chain was sequenced for a study of blood T cell repertoires in COVID-19 (TCRdb year 2020). About the full investigation: Collaborator samples came from the United States, Italy and Spain and covered acute and convalescent phases of COVID-19. The dataset comprised deeply sampled blood TCRbeta repertoires from subjects exposed to, actively infected with, or recovered from COVID-19. The samples were drawn from the first 160 participants of the ongoing ImmuneRACE study and from under 1,500 subjects provided by 6 global collaborators. A freely available public database, intended as a resource for researchers studying the immune response to SARS-CoV-2, is where the repertoires were released. The material from the prospective study consisted of cDNA or gDNA derived from T cells, B-cell-depleted T cells, or PBMCs. Where available, HLA class I and class II types were taken from metadata supplied by the sample provider and were not determined by assay-based typing. The sample metadata nearly always contained a de-identified subject ID, COVID-19 status, age in years and sex.

Collaborating institutions collected whole blood in K2EDTA tubes following their own protocols. Collaborator samples were shipped for TCRbeta analysis as frozen whole blood, isolated PBMCs, or DNA extracted from either sample type. Summary of the overall study and its limitations: Clinical and demographic metadata were provided uncurated, with the amount varying by source and participant.

Including the terminal cysteine and phenylalanine, the CDR3 comprises 16 residues. The only DNA kept is the CDR3, 48 bases in frame from the first base. Ends trimmed: V by 2 bases, J by 4 bases; bases unmatched to a gene: 7. As encoded in the germline V gene, CDR1 is SGHRS while CDR2 is YFSETQ. In regard to this clone: This clone's antigen is unknown. Nothing much larger sits one base from this clone, and base qualities are not available.

TCRbeta CDR3 regions were amplified from genomic DNA by means of the immunoSEQ Assay, a bias-controlled multiplex PCR. In the source study's methods: The number of nucleated cells in each sample was estimated from the amplification of reference gene primers within the assay. Sequence reads were collapsed and filtered to measure the absolute abundance of every unique TCRbeta CDR3 rearrangement. For each sample, productive Simpson clonality was calculated as the square root of Simpson's diversity index across productive rearrangements. What TCRdb holds here is the immuneACCESS table cut down to in-frame rearrangements. Part of the clones is not present; checked against another copy, under half of the missing clones reflect an unresolved V gene, and the others are unexplained. From that table come the V and J calls and clone size; the DNA was used to work out D and trimming. The table for this sample lists 95,000 to 150,000 clones; 88% of them were counted only once. The ten largest clonotypes hold approximately 1.5% of the sample.

The V and J genes are TRBV5-1 and TRBJ2-3; 10 of the junction bases match TRBD2. The sample taken for sequencing was peripheral blood. This sequence originates from a human donor in a cohort sampled during active COVID-19. The CDR3 reads CASSLPSGGTSDTQYF. In nucleotides, the sequence is TGCGCCAGCAGCTTACCTAGCGGGGGAACTTCAGATACGCAGTATTTT. Full variable domain (CDR3 extended with the reference TRBV5-1 and TRBJ2-3 proteins): KAGVTQTPRYLIKTRGQQVTLSCSPISGHRSVSWYQQTPGQGLQFLFEYFSETQRNKGNFPGRFSGRQFSNSRSEMNVSTLELGDSALYLCASSLPSGGTSDTQYFGPGTRLTVL.